Following are 12 T cell receptor beta chains from one sample sequenced in a study of blood T cell repertoires in COVID-19. Profiled with immunoSEQ multiplex PCR; TCRdb holds only in-frame clones, not every one. Of about 120,000 clones listed, 78% are singletons. Specimen: peripheral blood. The source of these receptors is a man aged 70-80 years with acute or convalescent COVID-19.

This clone was detected only once. The rearrangement links TRBV5-1 to TRBJ2-3; 9 nucleotides line up with TRBD1. CDR1 is SGHRS and CDR2 is YFSETQ in the germline V gene. V lost 4 bases, J lost 3 bases, and 3 bases stayed unmatched. The CDR3 length is 14 residues. The CDR3: CASSRDRVTDTQYF. CDR3 DNA sequence: TGCGCCAGCAGCAGGGACAGGGTAACAGATACGCAGTATTTT.

V is TRBV7-2 and J is TRBJ2-1, with D possibly matching TRBD2 (7 bases). V lost 5 bases and J 10 bases, leaving 15 bases between the germline ends. This CDR3 has 13 residues. Germline CDR1 and CDR2: SGHTA and FQGNSA. The CDR3 DNA reads TGTGCCAGCAGCCAGTATGGGAGGGGGGAGCAGTTCTTC. This translates into CASSQYGRGEQFF. The full variable domain, completed using reference TRBV7-2 and TRBJ2-1, is GAGVSQSPSNKVTEKGKDVELRCDPISGHTALYWYRQSLGQGLEFLIYFQGNSAPDKSGLPSDRFSAERTGGSVSTLTIQRTQQEDSAVYLCASSQYGRGEQFFGPGTRLTVL.

This clone has more than one count but fewer than ten. The chain combines TRBV7-2 with TRBJ1-1; TRBD1 might be the D (5 bases). V was shortened by 4 bases and J by 0 bases, with 6 bases between the two germline ends. The CDR3 consists of 13 residues. Germline loops: CDR1 SGHTA, CDR2 FQGNSA. DNA for the CDR3: TGTGCCAGCAGCTCACAGGTGAACACTGAAGCTTTCTTT. It translates to CASSSQVNTEAFF. Full variable domain (remainder filled in from reference TRBV7-2 and TRBJ1-1): GAGVSQSPSNKVTEKGKDVELRCDPISGHTALYWYRQSLGQGLEFLIYFQGNSAPDKSGLPSDRFSAERTGGSVSTLTIQRTQQEDSAVYLCASSSQVNTEAFFGQGTRLTVV.

V and J are TRBV6-2 or TRBV6-3 and TRBJ2-6; 11 bases line up with TRBD2. This CDR3 region has 19 residues. From germline, CDR1 is MNHEY and CDR2 SVGEGT. Unmatched junction bases numbered 6, after V lost 2 bases and J lost 0 bases. CDR3 coding DNA: TGTGCCAGCAGTTACCCGACTAGCGGGGTATACTCTGGGGCCAACGTCCTGACTTTC. It is translated as CASSYPTSGVYSGANVLTF.

This clone is medium-sized in the sample. The rearrangement uses TRBV24-1 and TRBJ1-5; TRBD1 matches at 8 bases. CDR1 is KGHDR, CDR2 SFDVKD, per germline. This CDR3 is 18 amino acids long. J lost 0 bases, V lost 10 bases, and 16 bases had no gene match. The CDR3: CATPWTGPRPYSNQPQHF. The CDR3 coding sequence is TGTGCCACTCCTTGGACAGGGCCTAGGCCTTATAGCAATCAGCCCCAGCATTTT.

The chain combines TRBV5-4 with TRBJ2-7, with 10 bases aligning to TRBD2. Germline trimming cut 0 bases from V and 1 base from J; bases unmatched to any gene: 4. The CDR3 is 16 amino acids. In germline, CDR1 is SGHNT, CDR2 YYREEE (reference sequence). The DNA of the CDR3 is TGTGCCAGCAGCTTGGACAGCGGGGGGGCATCCTACGAGCAGTACTTC. Its translation is CASSLDSGGASYEQYF. Variable domain in full (rest from reference TRBV5-4 and TRBJ2-7): ETGVTQSPTHLIKTRGQQVTLRCSSQSGHNTVSWYQQALGQGPQFIFQYYREEENGRGNFPPRFSGLQFPNYSSELNVNALELDDSALYLCASSLDSGGASYEQYFGPGTRLTVT.

J is TRBJ2-3 and V is TRBV7-3; TRBD1 matches 8 bases. The CDR3 is made up of 14 amino acids. V lost 5 bases to trimming and J lost 5 bases; unmatched junction nucleotides: 6. Germline V gene sequence: CDR1 SGHTA, CDR2 FQGTGA. The CDR3 nucleotides are TGTGCCAGCAGCCCGTGGACAGGGCGAGATACGCAGTATTTT. It encodes CASSPWTGRDTQYF.

This clone occurred a few times. This rearrangement joins TRBV9 to TRBJ1-5, with unresolved D. The CDR3 loop spans 13 amino acids. Germline CDR1 is SGDLS and CDR2 is YYNGEE. Trimming took 0 bases from V and 4 from J, leaving 5 bases between them. The CDR3 nucleotides are TGTGCCAGCAGCGTAGCTCCTAATCAGCCCCAGCATTTT. This gives the protein CASSVAPNQPQHF.

This clone was counted once. V is TRBV5-6 and J is TRBJ1-3, with 9 bases identical to TRBD1. With V trimmed by 0 bases and J by 2 bases, 6 bases remained unmatched. CDR1 and CDR2 (germline): SGHDT, YYEEEE. CDR3 size: 17 residues. CDR3 nucleotide sequence: TGTGCCAGCAGCTTGGACAGGGGGCAATTAGCTGGAAACACCATATATTTT. Residues: CASSLDRGQLAGNTIYF.

The V gene is TRBV7-2, the J gene TRBJ2-2, with D maybe TRBD1 (6 bases). This CDR3 has 16 amino acids. V lost 1 base, J lost 6 bases, and 15 bases lay in between. Germline V CDR1 and CDR2: SGHTA, FQGNSA. CDR3 protein: CASSLDLVKGAGELFF. The CDR3 DNA reads TGTGCCAGCAGCTTAGACCTGGTGAAGGGGGCCGGGGAGCTGTTTTTT.

The V gene is TRBV12-3 or TRBV12-4, the J gene TRBJ2-5; weak D call: TRBD1 (6 bases). V gave up 1 base and J gave up 6 bases, with 9 bases separating them. This CDR3 has 13 residues. Here the CDR3 reads CASSLGTVQTQYF. Here the CDR3 DNA reads TGTGCCAGCAGTTTAGGGACAGTCCAGACCCAGTACTTC.

This clone was counted a few times. V usage is TRBV20-1 and J usage is TRBJ1-4; possible D gene TRBD1, 5 bases. In germline, CDR1 is DFQATT, CDR2 SNEGSKA (reference sequence). The CDR3 totals 14 residues. Trimming left V 3 bases short and J 7 bases short, with 15 bases between. CDR3 in amino acids: CSASTGAGGEKLFF. The CDR3 region has the DNA TGCAGTGCTAGTACAGGCGCCGGCGGTGAAAAACTGTTTTTT.